The 2 T cell receptor beta chains below come from one sample, sequenced in a study of memory CD4+ T cells and cytomegalovirus serostatus. Single viable CD3+CD4+CD8-CD45RO+ cells were sorted as the memory CD4+ T cells. Repertoires were generated with immunoSEQ multiplex PCR, while TCRdb's copy carries only in-frame clones and drops some. The data hold around 88,000 clones, with 80% observed a single time. The material sequenced was memory CD4+ T cells from blood. The receptors were sampled from an adult in good health and CMV-seropositive.

V is TRBV11-2 and J is TRBJ2-7; D gene unclear. The germline V gene encodes CDR1 SGHAT and CDR2 FQNNGV. The CDR3 loop spans 13 amino acids. The germline V and J ends were trimmed by 8 bases and 5 bases, with 16 bases remaining between them. The CDR3 coding sequence is TGTGCCAGCCTACTATCTGGATTTAACGAGCAGTACTTC. This codes for CASLLSGFNEQYF. The full variable domain, with the rest looked up from reference TRBV11-2 and TRBJ2-7, is EAGVAQSPRYKIIEKRQSVAFWCNPISGHATLYWYQQILGQGPKLLIQFQNNGVVDDSQLPKDRFSAERLKGVDSTLKIQPAKLEDSAVYLCASLLSGFNEQYFGPGTRLTVT.

The chain combines TRBV18 with TRBJ1-1, with TRBD1 as a possible D gene (6 bases). The CDR3 runs to 13 residues. Trimming took off 4 bases at V and 1 base at J, with 7 bases between the two ends. The germline gives CDR1 KGHSH, CDR2 LQKENI. The CDR3 nucleotides read TGTGCCAGCTCACGGGACAAGAACACTGAAGCTTTCTTT. Translated: CASSRDKNTEAFF. Combining the CDR3 with reference TRBV18 and TRBJ1-1 gives the whole variable domain NAGVMQNPRHLVRRRGQEARLRCSPMKGHSHVYWYRQLPEEGLKFMVYLQKENIIDESGMPKERFSAEFPKEGPSILRIQQVVRGDSAAYFCASSRDKNTEAFFGQGTRLTVV.